This TCR beta chain was documented in a study of cytomegalovirus exposure and HLA in healthy donors (dated by TCRdb to 2016 to 2017). In terms of the full investigation: An earlier analysis of approximately 550 of the donors reported about 250 Gb of sequence data and some 120 million unique TCR beta sequences from 150 million to 200 million T cells. Around 330 gigabases of sequencing data and 91 million or so unique TCR sequences made up an early release that covered approximately 620 HLA-typed donors. Of the roughly 400 genotyped donors, 65% to 90% were placed in the genetic ancestry cluster associated with self-reported Caucasian donors. The aim of the study was to test whether cataloging public T cell receptors could identify signatures of past pathogen exposure. The study used immunosequencing to profile the T cell repertoires of approximately 650 subjects and linked those repertoires to cytomegalovirus serostatus. A separate validation cohort of roughly 120 different subjects was used in addition to the 666-subject first cohort. High-throughput TCR immunosequencing, statistical association of individual TCRs with disease status, and machine learning were combined to predict cytomegalovirus infection status. A later analysis re-examined previously published TCR beta repertoires from more than 650 donors and added high-resolution HLA genotyping to investigate patterns of TCR occurrence. Rather than drawing on any new phenotypic data, the later analysis identified candidate immune exposures from TCR beta sequences and the way those sequences occurred across donors. An earlier analysis of 450 to 750 of the donors used high-throughput TCR beta sequencing to judge whether each TCR beta V gene segment behaved as functional or pseudogenic. Donor age, sex, ethnicity and CMV serostatus were compiled alongside the repertoire data. Genome-wide SNP genotypes for about 55% of the roughly 670 donors were used in a later genetic analysis, which treated that subset as a discovery cohort. Every discovery cohort repertoire had been produced on one sequencing platform. HLA typing covered class I and class II loci at four-digit resolution. The number of typed donors differed by locus: 629-630 for A, B, C, DRB1 and DQB1; 500 to 550 for DQA1; 600 to 610 for DPA1; and about 450 for DPB1. Because of strong linkage in the cohort, roughly five DR-DQ haplotypes were treated as single units for association and clustering. Across some 400 genotyped donors of the cohort, an average of approximately 220,000 unique TCR beta nucleotide sequences per donor were sequenced, and around 19% of those sequences were non-productive. The study at large found these results: This cohort had only TCR beta chains sequenced, and the lack of alpha or paired-chain data limited which features could be detected. It was suggested by the authors that the approach could potentially be generalized to other disease states and immunological phenotypes. Across donors, most TCR sequences were observed very rarely, whereas some public TCRs were present in many individuals. The 87-base-pair reads could not distinguish some IMGT-functional V segments, including TRBV6-2 and TRBV6-3, so those segments were excluded. A cluster of highly shared sequence variants was judged likely to represent a technical artifact of the sequencing pipeline. Presence/absence analyses assumed roughly uniform sequencing depth across donors, an assumption that may not hold. The earlier analysis of some 560 of the donors excluded about 16 rarely observed V segments, including chromosome 9 orphons, because counts were too low. Cytomegalovirus status was reported to be diagnosed by the classifier with high specificity and sensitivity in both the original and validation cohorts. Several of the top co-occurrence clusters appeared to be linked to parvovirus B19, influenza, CMV and Epstein-Barr virus, according to a later analysis. According to a later analysis, most CMV-associated TCR beta chains appeared to be HLA-restricted, and the HLA associations seemed to be driven largely by CMV exposure. The study gave a list of roughly 150 TCR beta chains associated with cytomegalovirus. V-gene and J-gene trimming of TCR beta chains was associated with a missense DCLRE1C variant in a later genetic analysis, and the association was replicated in an independent cohort. At a false discovery rate of 0.05, a later analysis linked around 15,000 TCR beta sequences to specific HLA alleles. Compared with the roughly 720-donor mean, donors in an Asian-associated ancestry cluster had fewer N-insertions in productive TCRs, according to a later genetic analysis. Correlated functional status among segregating V segments might reflect linkage disequilibrium, but an unknown experimental factor could not be ruled out. In an earlier analysis of a few hundred of the donors, most TCR beta V segments were observed in productive rearrangements about 90% or about 30% of the time, broadly matching IMGT annotations. Immune exposure information for the cohort was limited to CMV serostatus. A further reported finding was that TCR beta sequences accurately predicted the HLA-A and HLA-B alleles for most subjects in the first cohort. In a later analysis, the rate of TCR association differed among HLA loci, with DRB1 alleles having the most associated TCRs and HLA-C alleles having the fewest. In a later analysis, HLA-associated TCR beta chains showed more clonal expansion and lower generation probabilities than non-associated chains that were equally common. Because HLA typing was missing for some donors at each locus, association tests included only the typed subset. Assigning TCR associations to individual alleles was difficult when HLA alleles, especially DR and DQ, strongly co-occurred. In vitro tests confirmed that a few of the cytomegalovirus-associated TCR beta chains recognize cytomegalovirus antigens.

The CDR3, cysteine through phenylalanine, is 13 amino acids long. The read is trimmed to its CDR3 DNA, 39 bases read in frame from base 1. Compared with germline, V lacks 7 bases and J lacks 3 bases; bases without a gene match: 3. From the germline V gene (reference sequence), CDR1 is LNHDA and CDR2 is SQIVND. The cohort comprised 550 to 700 healthy bone marrow donors. All cohort members were sampled while nominally healthy, although unrecorded immune exposures were likely present. The donor tested CMV seropositive, placing the donor among the approximately 310 seropositive members of the cohort. Each donor provided a peripheral blood sample, and peripheral blood mononuclear cells were used for TCR beta sequencing. The Qiagen DNeasy Blood Extraction Kit was used to extract genomic DNA from the blood cell samples. Receptors were amplified or captured by the immunoSEQ multiplex PCR assay. A mixture of 60 forward primers for TCR Vbeta segments and 13 reverse primers for TCR Jbeta segments was used in the multiplex PCR. The CDR3 region of rearranged TCR beta genes was amplified from genomic DNA by a multiplex PCR assay. Amplified TCR beta libraries were sequenced as 87-base-pair reads on the Illumina HiSeq System. Concerning the study's data processing: A later analysis tallied around 82 million unique TCR beta chains across the approximately 670 repertoires, and around 12 million of those chains were shared by two or more donors. To remove PCR and sequencing errors, raw reads were error-corrected and collapsed into unique sequences using a nearest-neighbor algorithm that merged closely related sequences. To assign V, D and J gene segments, CDR3 sequences were aligned to IMGT reference sequences. For a sequence to be retained, a match of at least six nucleotides to both a V gene segment and a J gene segment was required. Rearrangements were classified as productive when the CDR3 lacked stop codons and remained in frame with V and J, and all other rearrangements were classified as non-productive. Following IMGT convention, CDR3 was defined as the stretch from the second conserved V-encoded cysteine up to the conserved J-encoded phenylalanine. Sequences without an unambiguous match to a single V gene segment were excluded from the earlier analysis of a few hundred of the donors. An earlier analysis of about 590 of the donors classified V segments as functional when productive rearrangements were above 56.7% and as segregating when the standard deviation between donors was above 5%. A statistical classification framework was built to diagnose cytomegalovirus status from the catalog of TCR beta chain sequences. In a later analysis, TCR nucleotide sequences were compared against IMGT/GENE-DB human TR gene sequences so that V and J genes could be assigned. A later analysis assigned CDR3 sequences and most-parsimonious VDJ recombination scenarios with the TCRdist pipeline. A later analysis defined each TCR beta chain by its CDR3 amino acid sequence plus V-gene family, and excluded reads lacking a unique V-gene family. As a way to deal with suspected cross-contamination and a sequencing artifact, a later analysis dropped 450 to 600 nucleotide sequences that were highly shared and had low generation probability. In a later analysis, a clonal expansion index was calculated for each public chain from normalized within-repertoire ranks of inferred template counts. A later analysis computed generation probabilities with a VDJ recombination model fitted to out-of-frame rearrangements, and checked the results against IGoR. In a later analysis, hypergeometric tests were used to score TCR-TCR, TCR-HLA and TCR-CMV co-occurrence, with a repertoire-size bias correction applied to TCR pairs. In a later analysis, false discovery rates were estimated by permuting HLA or CMV assignments 20 times. In a later analysis, co-occurring TCRs were grouped using DBSCAN, and TCRdist sequence similarity was added for clustering within HLA-allele-positive subsets. Repertoires with fewer than 30,000 or more than 120,000 public chains, plus five repertoires with anomalous nucleotide sharing, were excluded from co-occurrence clustering. TCRdb limited this immuneACCESS table to in-frame rearrangements with V and J called. A share of clones is missing; checked studies link under half to unresolved V genes, and the rest is unexplained. V and J calls plus clone size are reproduced from that table; the DNA served to infer D and trimming. This sample holds about 120,000 clones; 70% to 85% were observed only once. 4% of the sample rests with the top ten.

Of note for this clone: This clone's antigen is unknown. Base quality data are lacking; no much larger clone is found one base away.

The receptor was isolated from a man in his forties or fifties in good health and CMV-seropositive. The sample comprised PBMCs. The chain is encoded by TRBV19 joined to TRBJ2-1; a stretch of 7 junction bases matches TRBD1. The CDR3 reads as follows: CASTDRSYNEQFF. The DNA is as follows: TGTGCCAGTACGGACAGGAGCTACAATGAGCAGTTCTTC.